This TCR beta chain was recovered during a study of shared clonotypes between healthy human individuals. Libraries were prepared by immunoSEQ multiplex PCR; TCRdb keeps only in-frame clonotypes and omits some of them. The table shows about 1 million clones, with about 80% occurring only once. V lost 4 bases and J lost 0, with 14 bases in between. The length of the CDR3 is 15 residues. Germline assignment: CDR1 SGHRS and CDR2 YFSETQ. Sequenced material: memory CD4+ T cells from PBMCs. Subset reported: CD45RA-negative fraction. The TCR was taken from a man between 18 and 35 years old in good health. Some clones in this sample may be carry-over from other donors' samples. This chain links TRBV5-1 with TRBJ2-7; D gene ambiguous. Written as DNA, the CDR3 is TGCGCCAGCAGCCCCTTGGGCGGCAGCTCCTACGAGCAGTACTTC. Protein product: CASSPLGGSSYEQYF.